The 17 T cell receptor beta chains below were found in one sample sequenced in a study of T cell responses to AZD1222 COVID-19 vaccine. Some clones are missing from TCRdb's copy, which holds only in-frame ones; the method was immunoSEQ multiplex PCR. The sample consists of 85,000 to 130,000 clones, 90% of them appearing once. Here the sequenced sample was peripheral blood, taken on day 0 of AZD1222 vaccination. Receptors originate from an adult in good health.

The chain recombines TRBV30 with TRBJ2-3; D is tentatively TRBD1 or TRBD2 (5 bases each). Trimming took off 0 bases at V and 7 bases at J, with 11 bases between the two ends. The germline CDR1 and CDR2 sequences are GTSNPN and SVGIG (reference sequence). CDR3 length: 13 residues. CDR3 nucleotide sequence: TGTGCCTGGAGTGTGGCAGGGAGAAATACGCAGTATTTT. Translating gives CAWSVAGRNTQYF.

The chain links TRBV25-1 to TRBJ2-1; D gene uncertain. Looked up from germline, CDR1 is MGHDK and CDR2 is SYGVNS. Trimming shortened V by 7 bases and J by 9 bases, and 16 bases separated the two germline ends. The CDR3 consists of 13 residues. Here the CDR3 DNA reads TGTGCCAGCACCCCCCCGGGTAGGGCTGAGCAGTTCTTC. This translates into CASTPPGRAEQFF.

This chain uses TRBV2 with TRBJ1-1; D remains ambiguous. CDR1 SNHLY and CDR2 FYNNEI come from the germline V gene. This CDR3 is built from 13 residues. V dropped 2 bases and J dropped 0 bases, with 4 bases sitting between them. The CDR3, as DNA: TGTGCCAGCAGTGAATGGGTGAACACTGAAGCTTTCTTT. Translating gives CASSEWVNTEAFF.

The chain joins TRBV7-8 to TRBJ1-5; the D gene is possibly TRBD1 (6 bases). Germline CDR1 and CDR2: SGHVS and FQNEAQ. Deletions cut 3 bases from V and 6 bases from J, with 12 bases between. The CDR3 runs to 14 residues. CDR3 coding DNA: TGTGCCAGCAGCTTCCGGACAGAGGGTCAGCCCCAGCATTTT. Amino acid sequence: CASSFRTEGQPQHF.

The chain combines TRBV6-4 with TRBJ1-5; 8 nucleotides align to TRBD1. Looked up from germline, CDR1 is MRHNA and CDR2 is SNTAGT. The CDR3 contains 16 residues. With 2 bases clipped from V and 6 bases from J, the junction kept 9 bases outside the gene matches. The CDR3 spells CASSDGQGAGSQPQHF. The CDR3 DNA is TGTGCCAGCAGTGACGGGCAGGGGGCCGGCAGTCAGCCCCAGCATTTT.

V and J are TRBV27 and TRBJ1-1, with a tentative D call TRBD1 (5 bases). Trimming removed 3 bases at V and 5 bases at J, with 13 bases between. The CDR3 has 14 amino acids. Germline loops: CDR1 MNHEY, CDR2 SMNVEV (reference sequence). The CDR3 DNA reads TGTGCCAGCAGTTTTGAGGGTTGGGGGACTGAAGCTTTCTTT. As protein: CASSFEGWGTEAFF.

V is TRBV28 and J is TRBJ1-4, with TRBD1 as a possible D gene (5 bases). This CDR3 has 15 amino acids. Germline V gene data show CDR1 as MDHEN and CDR2 as SYDVKM. V lost 0 bases, J lost 8 bases, and 13 bases lay in between. The CDR3 is CASSLWGRVEEKLFF. The CDR3 nucleotides read TGTGCCAGCAGTTTATGGGGCAGGGTTGAGGAAAAACTGTTTTTT.

V gene TRBV29-1 combines with J gene TRBJ1-2; the D gene is possibly TRBD1 (6 bases). The V end was cut by 3 bases, the J end by 8 bases, with 16 bases between. Germline CDR1 and CDR2: SQVTM and ANQGSEA. The CDR3 spans 13 residues. CDR3 nucleotides: TGCAGCGTTGACTGGGGAATGAGGGGGGGCTACACCTTC. As protein: CSVDWGMRGGYTF.

This chain links TRBV6-6 with TRBJ2-7, with 10 positions matching TRBD2. Trimming at V came to 3 bases and at J to 1 base, leaving 3 bases not matched to a gene. CDR1 is MNHNY and CDR2 is SVGAGI in the germline V gene (reference sequence). This CDR3 is 15 amino acids long. The CDR3 sequence: CASSYPSGRSYEQYF. For the CDR3, the DNA is TGTGCCAGCAGTTATCCTAGCGGGAGATCCTACGAGCAGTACTTC.

The genes are TRBV19 and TRBJ2-5, with 8 bases that match TRBD2. The CDR3 totals 14 residues. J was trimmed by 7 bases and V by 4 bases; bases with no gene match: 8. The germline V gene has CDR1 LNHDA and CDR2 SQIVND (reference sequence). The CDR3 DNA is TGTGCCAGTAGTAGTAGCGGGGCCCCCGGGACCCAGTACTTC. Amino acid sequence: CASSSSGAPGTQYF.

The DNA for the CDR3 is TGTGCCAGCAGCCCTTGGACTAGGCCCACAGATACGCAGTATTTT. It encodes CASSPWTRPTDTQYF. This chain uses TRBV11-2 with TRBJ2-3; 7 bases line up with TRBD2. With V trimmed by 5 bases and J by 2 bases, 7 bases remained unmatched. Germline CDR1 reads SGHAT; CDR2 reads FQNNGV. The CDR3 extends over 15 amino acids.

The chain employs TRBV15 and TRBJ1-1; tentative D call: TRBD1 (5 bases). The CDR3 contains 13 residues. Trimming took off 8 bases at V and 0 bases at J, with 10 bases between the two ends. Germline values: CDR1 LNHNV, CDR2 YYDKDF (reference sequence). Here the CDR3 DNA reads TGTGCCACCGGGACGGGGCTGAACACTGAAGCTTTCTTT. Its protein product is CATGTGLNTEAFF.

In this sample, this clone turned up a few times. CDR3 sequence: CASSPHGWGSHTYNEQFF. For the CDR3, the DNA is TGTGCCAGCAGCCCGCACGGGTGGGGTAGCCATACCTACAATGAGCAGTTCTTC. This chain uses TRBV9 with TRBJ2-1; unclear D gene. This CDR3 spans 18 amino acids. V was shortened by 4 bases and J by 2 bases, with 22 bases between the two germline ends. Germline CDR1 reads SGDLS; CDR2 reads YYNGEE.

The CDR3 DNA reads as TGTGCCAGCAGTCGGGGGACCTACGAGCAGTACTTC. Translated, it gives CASSRGTYEQYF. This rearrangement joins TRBV28 to TRBJ2-7, with D tentatively TRBD2 (6 bases). The germline V and J ends were trimmed by 5 bases and 2 bases, with 7 bases remaining between them. This CDR3 contains 12 residues. The germline gives CDR1 MDHEN, CDR2 SYDVKM. The full variable domain, rest sourced from reference TRBV28 and TRBJ2-7, is DVKVTQSSRYLVKRTGEKVFLECVQDMDHENMFWYRQDPGLGLRLIYFSYDVKMKEKGDIPEGYSVSREKKERFSLILESASTNQTSMYLCASSRGTYEQYFGPGTRLTVT.

V is TRBV5-1 and J is TRBJ1-4, with TRBD1 matching 9 bases. Trimming took 3 bases from V and 4 from J; bases not matched to a gene: 1. The CDR3 runs 14 residues. Per the germline V gene, CDR1 is SGHRS and CDR2 is YFSETQ. CDR3 in DNA: TGCGCCAGCAGCTCGGGACAGGGTAATGAAAAACTGTTTTTT. Its protein product is CASSSGQGNEKLFF. The whole variable domain, filled in from reference TRBV5-1 and TRBJ1-4, reads KAGVTQTPRYLIKTRGQQVTLSCSPISGHRSVSWYQQTPGQGLQFLFEYFSETQRNKGNFPGRFSGRQFSNSRSEMNVSTLELGDSALYLCASSSGQGNEKLFFGSGTQLSVL.

The V and J genes are TRBV24-1 and TRBJ2-1; 14 nucleotides agree with TRBD2. CDR3 length: 16 amino acids. V shed 2 bases, J shed 11 bases, and the junction held 7 bases outside the gene matches. The germline CDR1 and CDR2 sequences are KGHDR and SFDVKD. The CDR3 coding sequence is TGTGCCACCAGTGATTCCGGGACTAGCGGGAGTCCGAAGCAGTTCTTC. It translates to CATSDSGTSGSPKQFF.

This clone was seen more than once but under ten times. The rearrangement uses TRBV7-2 and TRBJ1-2; 8 bases are a match to TRBD1. Germline CDR1 SGHTA, CDR2 FQGNSA. Trimming took 5 bases from V and 6 from J; bases not matched to a gene: 8. This CDR3 comprises 14 residues. For the CDR3, the DNA is TGTGCCAGCAGCCTGGGACAGGAGATAAATGGCTACACCTTC. Translating gives CASSLGQEINGYTF.